Below, 26 T cell receptor beta chains from the same sample are listed, as sequenced in a study of post-analysis software for immune sequencing data. TCR beta cDNA libraries had unique molecular identifiers. TCRdb reprocessed the PCR reads with MiXCR, giving one entry per CDR3 protein. The profile shows roughly 670,000 distinct CDR3 sequences, roughly three fifths of them singletons. Study-wide points: Comparison of patients with controls showed about 5 TRBV segments more frequent in patients, TRBV5-6, TRBV5-1 and TRBV20-1 among them.

Their specific antigens are unknown. The specimen was blood. The receptors originated from a girl aged 2 to 9 with multiple sclerosis.

The chain employs TRBV6-2 or TRBV6-3 and TRBJ2-4; 7 positions match TRBD1. J was trimmed by 13 bases and V by 5 bases; bases with no gene match: 11. The V gene's germline CDR1 is MNHEY and CDR2 SVGEGT. The CDR3 sequence is 13 residues long. The CDR3 DNA follows: TGTGCCAGCAGTCTTGTCGGGGACAGTAAGCAGTACTTC. This gives the protein CASSLVGDSKQYF.

V gene TRBV27 combines with J gene TRBJ2-7, with D unclear. Germline assignment: CDR1 MNHEY and CDR2 SMNVEV (reference sequence). This CDR3 has 15 amino acids. The germline V and J ends were trimmed by 5 bases and 2 bases, with 16 bases remaining between them. The CDR3 DNA is TGTGCCAGCAGTGCCTCACCGCCGGACCCCTACGAGCAGTACTTC. Translating it yields CASSASPPDPYEQYF.

The gene calls are TRBV3-1 and TRBJ1-2; 8 positions match TRBD1. Germline trimming cut 4 bases from V and 6 bases from J; bases unmatched to any gene: 10. This CDR3 has 15 residues. CDR1 is LGHDT, CDR2 YNNKEL, per germline (reference sequence). The CDR3 loop reads CASSREAGGFHGYTF. The CDR3 DNA sequence: TGTGCCAGCAGCCGAGAGGCAGGGGGCTTTCATGGCTACACCTTC.

The V and J genes are TRBV6-1 and TRBJ2-3; D gene uncertain. The CDR3 spans 14 residues. The V end lost 3 bases, the J end lost 4 bases, and 11 bases lay between the germline ends. CDR1 and CDR2 from the germline V gene are MNHNS and SASEGT. CDR3 nucleotides: TGTGCCAGCAGTGACTCTATTGGACCAGATACGCAGTATTTT. Translating gives CASSDSIGPDTQYF.

The chain uses TRBV4-3 and TRBJ1-2; D ambiguous. V lost 0 bases to trimming and J lost 1 base, with 9 bases between them. The CDR3 has 15 residues. Germline lookup yields CDR1 LGHNA and CDR2 YSLEER. This CDR3 is CASSQDRKSNYGYTF. The CDR3 DNA follows: TGCGCCAGCAGCCAAGATCGGAAGAGTAACTATGGCTACACCTTC.

The chain is built from TRBV3-1 and TRBJ1-3; D not resolved. CDR3 length equals 14 residues. V was cut by 1 base and J by 1 base, with 5 bases left in between. Germline CDR1 reads LGHDT; CDR2 reads YNNKEL (reference sequence). CDR3 residues: CASSQGGSGNTIYF. The CDR3 bases are TGTGCCAGCAGCCAAGGGGGTTCTGGAAACACCATATATTTT.

V and J are TRBV25-1 and TRBJ2-3; D call uncertain. The CDR3 runs to 12 residues. Per the germline V gene, CDR1 is MGHDK and CDR2 is SYGVNS. V was clipped by 4 bases and J by 4 bases, with 6 bases between them. The CDR3: CASSAHPDTQYF. The DNA of the CDR3 is TGTGCCAGCAGTGCCCATCCAGATACGCAGTATTTT.

A word on this clonotype: The junction departs from the called germline gene at one end, perhaps through a read error. The J gene is TRBJ1-1, the V gene TRBV3-1, with D perhaps TRBD1 (6 bases). Germline-derived CDR1 and CDR2 are LGHDT and YNNKEL (reference sequence). The CDR3 is 16 residues long. This chain's CDR3 is CASSQEGGRGSTEVFF. The CDR3 DNA reads TGTGCCAGCAGCCAAGAGGGGGGCCGGGGGAGTACTGAAGTTTTCTTT.

This clonotype was seen more than once but under ten times. The chain uses TRBV6-6 and TRBJ2-1; the match to TRBD2 covers 7 bases. Germline V gives CDR1 MNHNY, CDR2 SVGAGI (reference sequence). The J segment lost 7 bases and the V segment lost 2 bases, leaving 14 bases of the junction unmatched. The length of the CDR3 is 17 residues. This CDR3 is CASSYTSGRVEGNEQFF. Written as DNA, the CDR3 is TGTGCCAGCAGTTACACCTCGGGGAGGGTGGAAGGGAATGAGCAGTTCTTC.

In its sample, this clonotype was seen a few times. This chain uses TRBV20-1 with TRBJ2-5; 15 bases are a match to TRBD2. The CDR3 length is 15 residues. Germline V gene sequence: CDR1 DFQATT, CDR2 SNEGSKA (reference sequence). V shed 5 bases and J 3 bases; nucleotides not matched to a gene: 4. CDR3 DNA sequence: TGCAGTGCTTCCGGACTAGCGGGGGGGGAAGAGACCCAGTACTTC. Translation gives CSASGLAGGEETQYF.

The chain combines TRBV12-3 or TRBV12-4 with TRBJ2-7; possibly TRBD1 for D (6 bases). V was shortened by 7 bases and J by 1 base, with 14 bases between the two germline ends. This CDR3 comprises 14 residues. CDR3 nucleotides: TGTGCCAGCAAAAGACAGGAAACTTCCTACGAGCAGTACTTC. This translates into CASKRQETSYEQYF.

The chain has TRBV7-3 and TRBJ2-7, with 7 bases that match TRBD1. The CDR3 consists of 15 residues. Looked up from germline, CDR1 is SGHTA and CDR2 is FQGTGA. V lost 4 bases to trimming and J lost 5 bases; unmatched junction nucleotides: 11. In DNA form, the CDR3 reads TGTGCCAGCAGCTCAGGGGGAAACGGGTACGACGAGCAGTACTTC. This encodes CASSSGGNGYDEQYF.

The V call is TRBV6-6, the J call TRBJ2-1; 12 bases agree with TRBD2. Germline assignment: CDR1 MNHNY and CDR2 SVGAGI (reference sequence). The CDR3 consists of 17 residues. Trimming at V came to 2 bases and at J to 6 bases, leaving 8 bases not matched to a gene. CDR3 coding DNA: TGTGCCAGCAGTTACACACAGCTAGCGGGAGGGTCCAATGAGCAGTTCTTC. This encodes CASSYTQLAGGSNEQFF.

The J gene is TRBJ2-6, the V gene TRBV4-3; 7 bases are shared with TRBD1. CDR3 length: 18 amino acids. Trimming at V came to 5 bases and at J to 0 bases, leaving 10 bases not matched to a gene. Germline V gene data show CDR1 as LGHNA and CDR2 as YSLEER. CDR3 protein: CASSSIGQAFSGANVLTF. The CDR3 DNA sequence: TGCGCCAGCAGCTCCATAGGACAGGCGTTCTCTGGGGCCAACGTCCTGACTTTC.

In this sample, this clonotype turned up a few times. This rearrangement joins TRBV29-1 to TRBJ2-7; 7 bases map to TRBD1. With 4 bases clipped from V and 5 bases from J, the junction kept 8 bases outside the gene matches. The CDR3 sequence is 13 residues long. The V gene's germline CDR1 is SQVTM and CDR2 ANQGSEA. The CDR3 nucleotides read TGCAGCGTTGTTACAGGGGAGAACAACGAGCAGTACTTC. Its protein product is CSVVTGENNEQYF.

V usage is TRBV20-1 and J usage is TRBJ1-2; 11 bases are a match to TRBD1. Germline V gene sequence: CDR1 DFQATT, CDR2 SNEGSKA (reference sequence). The ends lost 5 bases at V and 5 bases at J; junction bases unmatched: 13. This CDR3 is 16 amino acids long. CDR3 in DNA: TGCAGTGCTCAACCCCCCGGGACAGGGGGTGTGTATGGCTACACCTTC. It specifies CSAQPPGTGGVYGYTF.

This chain links TRBV7-6 with TRBJ2-3; D uncertain. V was clipped by 5 bases and J by 2 bases, with 8 bases between them. Germline loops: CDR1 SGHVS, CDR2 FNYEAQ. The CDR3 totals 13 residues. CDR3 DNA sequence: TGTGCCAGCAGCGGATCCCTCACAGATACGCAGTATTTT. It translates to CASSGSLTDTQYF.

This sequence joins TRBV12-3 or TRBV12-4 and TRBJ2-4; D may be TRBD2 (6 bases). The end of the DNA is better explained by TRBJ2-7, so the J call may be wrong. The CDR3 is made up of 15 amino acids. The CDR3 reads CASSLGDLASYEQYF. For the CDR3, the DNA is TGTGCCAGCAGTTTAGGGGACTTGGCCTCCTACGAGCAGTACTTC.

This clonotype appeared a few times. V usage is TRBV5-5 and J usage is TRBJ2-1, with unresolved D. CDR3 length: 13 residues. V was cut by 7 bases and J by 1 base, with 9 bases left in between. In germline, CDR1 is SGHKS, CDR2 YYEKEE (reference sequence). In DNA, the CDR3 is TGTGCCAGCTTTAGGGAATCCTACAATGAGCAGTTCTTC. Amino acids: CASFRESYNEQFF.

This clonotype appeared a single time. This rearrangement joins TRBV7-2 to TRBJ2-7, with D perhaps being TRBD1 or TRBD2 (5 bases each). The end of the DNA fits TRBJ2-5 better, so the J call may be wrong. CDR1 and CDR2 from the germline V gene are SGHTA and FQGNSA. The CDR3 is 15 amino acids. The CDR3 loop reads CASSLDGTYQETQYF. The CDR3 nucleotides read TGTGCCAGCAGCTTAGACGGGACCTACCAAGAGACCCAGTACTTC.

This chain links TRBV5-5 with TRBJ2-3; D not resolved. Trimming pared 1 base from V and 0 bases from J, leaving 6 bases between. The CDR3 sequence is 14 residues long. Germline CDR1 and CDR2: SGHKS and YYEKEE (reference sequence). The CDR3 region is CASSLSASTDTQYF. For the CDR3, the DNA is TGTGCCAGCAGCTTGTCTGCAAGCACAGATACGCAGTATTTT.

V and J are TRBV5-5 and TRBJ1-5; no reliable D call. This CDR3 comprises 14 residues. Germline assignment: CDR1 SGHKS and CDR2 YYEKEE (reference sequence). The germline V and J ends were trimmed by 0 bases and 6 bases, with 10 bases remaining between them. The chain's CDR3 is CASSLARSSQPQHF. The CDR3 nucleotides are TGTGCCAGCAGCTTGGCCCGGTCTTCTCAGCCCCAGCATTTT. The complete variable domain, with remaining parts taken from reference TRBV5-5 and TRBJ1-5, reads DAGVTQSPTHLIKTRGQQVTLRCSPISGHKSVSWYQQVLGQGPQFIFQYYEKEERGRGNFPDRFSARQFPNYSSELNVNALLLGDSALYLCASSLARSSQPQHFGDGTRLSIL.

The chain uses TRBV10-3 and TRBJ2-2; D is unclear. This CDR3 has 17 residues. V lost 10 bases, J lost 0 bases, and 21 bases lay in between. Germline lookup yields CDR1 ENHRY and CDR2 SYGVKD. CDR3 DNA sequence: TGTGCCACCTGGGGTATATCAAACAGACCGAACACCGGGGAGCTGTTTTTT. The encoded protein is CATWGISNRPNTGELFF.

This clonotype was found a few times. The V call is TRBV29-1, the J call TRBJ2-1; TRBD1 matches 8 bases. The CDR3 runs to 14 residues. Per the germline V gene, CDR1 is SQVTM and CDR2 is ANQGSEA. With V trimmed by 6 bases and J by 8 bases, 12 bases remained unmatched. The CDR3: CSVEGQAFWDEQFF. The CDR3 coding sequence is TGCAGCGTGGAGGGACAGGCCTTTTGGGATGAGCAGTTCTTC.

The chain uses TRBV29-1 and TRBJ1-1, with TRBD1 identical over 10 bases. The germline V gene has CDR1 SQVTM and CDR2 ANQGSEA. The CDR3 runs 14 residues. The V gene end was trimmed by 3 bases and the J gene end by 8 bases; junction bases not matched to a gene: 9. The DNA of the CDR3 is TGCAGCGTTGACCCGACAGGGGGCAGGGTGGAAGCTTTCTTT. This codes for CSVDPTGGRVEAFF.

The genes are TRBV5-1 and TRBJ2-3; tentatively, D is TRBD1 (5 bases). The V gene lost 3 bases and the J gene lost 5 bases, with 13 bases spanning the gap. CDR3 length equals 14 residues. Germline values: CDR1 SGHRS, CDR2 YFSETQ. This CDR3 reads CASSWSQGEDTQYF. Here the CDR3 DNA reads TGCGCCAGCAGCTGGTCCCAAGGGGAAGATACGCAGTATTTT.